The clone carrying this TCR beta chain was counted only a few times. Its antigen is undetermined. Libraries for TCR beta were made by quantitative 5'-RACE with molecular barcodes. TCRdb redid the calling of the 5' RACE reads with MiXCR, one entry per CDR3 protein. The sample consists of 150,000 to 200,000 distinct CDR3 sequences, 9.5% to 15% of them appearing once. The sample belongs to a study of CD8 T cells in ankylosing spondylitis. Notes on the study in general: Disease-linked clones reportedly showed significant enrichment in matched ankylosing spondylitis synovial fluid. In ankylosing spondylitis blood, a motif of about 8 highly homologous TCR beta variants appeared characteristic.

Trimming stripped 0 bases from V and 3 bases from J, with 12 bases between. This CDR3 has 15 amino acids. CDR1 is MNHEY, CDR2 SMNVEV, per germline (reference sequence). V usage is TRBV27 and J usage is TRBJ2-7, with D maybe TRBD1 (6 bases). The sequencing sample was made of blood, either unsorted or a sorted T cell fraction (not recorded which). The source is a male donor with ankylosing spondylitis or in good health (not recorded which). The DNA of the CDR3 is TGTGCCAGCAGTTTATCCCCAGGGGTAAACTACGAGCAGTACTTC. Its protein product is CASSLSPGVNYEQYF.